This T cell receptor (beta chain) was retrieved from a study of identical twins. Overall study results and limits: An excess of low generation probability was shown by twin-shared out-of-frame alpha sequences. The authors noted that invariant MAIT and iNKT cells could partly confound zero-insertion analyses.

Every sampled donor was Caucasian and healthy. The CDR3 runs to 16 residues. Germline lookup yields CDR1 LGHNA and CDR2 YNFKEQ. V shed 1 base and J shed 0 bases, with 13 bases lying between them. TCRdb passed the 5' RACE reads through MiXCR, listing each CDR3 protein once. The sample holds around 1.7 million distinct CDR3 sequences; about 32% are singletons and the top ten take 0.27%. On this clonotype itself: The target antigen is unknown.

Sequencing used cord blood. The rearrangement joins TRBV4-2 to TRBJ2-7; the D gene is possibly TRBD1 (6 bases). This receptor was obtained from a newborn girl in good health. In DNA form, the CDR3 reads TGTGCCAGCAGCCAAGGAAGGACAGTGAGCTCCTACGAGCAGTACTTC. Its translation is CASSQGRTVSSYEQYF.